A single sample is the source of the 24 T cell receptor beta chains below, sequenced in a study of T cell clones after liver transplantation. Libraries were prepared by immunoSEQ multiplex PCR; TCRdb keeps only in-frame clonotypes and omits some of them. The data contain around 97,000 clones, under 90% of them singletons. Sequencing used CD4+ T cells from blood, obtained around 44 months after liver transplant. The origin of the receptors is a human patient who received a liver transplant. Certain T cells may be donor cells from the graft.

The genes are TRBV5-1 and TRBJ2-7, with D perhaps TRBD1 or TRBD2 (5 bases each). The CDR3 is made up of 16 amino acids. Trimming stripped 2 bases from V and 2 bases from J, with 17 bases between. The germline V gene encodes CDR1 SGHRS and CDR2 YFSETQ. CDR3 amino acids: CASSFSRDRIPYEQYF. CDR3 DNA: TGCGCCAGCAGCTTTAGCCGGGACCGCATCCCCTACGAGCAGTACTTC. The full variable domain, with the rest looked up from reference TRBV5-1 and TRBJ2-7, is KAGVTQTPRYLIKTRGQQVTLSCSPISGHRSVSWYQQTPGQGLQFLFEYFSETQRNKGNFPGRFSGRQFSNSRSEMNVSTLELGDSALYLCASSFSRDRIPYEQYFGPGTRLTVT.

This chain joins TRBV28 and TRBJ2-5, with D perhaps TRBD2 (6 bases). The germline CDR1 and CDR2 sequences are MDHEN and SYDVKM. The CDR3 length is 16 residues. Trimming removed 6 bases from V and 2 bases from J, with 19 bases in between. The CDR3 reads CASRPFGTLSQETQYF. CDR3 nucleotides: TGTGCCAGCAGGCCCTTTGGGACTCTTTCACAAGAGACCCAGTACTTC.

The chain links TRBV5-4 to TRBJ1-3; a weak D match, TRBD1 (5 bases). V was clipped by 0 bases and J by 6 bases, with 7 bases between them. This CDR3 is 13 amino acids long. CDR1 is SGHNT and CDR2 is YYREEE in the germline V gene (reference sequence). CDR3 region: CASSLGDLNTIYF. CDR3 bases: TGTGCCAGCAGCTTGGGGGACTTAAACACCATATATTTT.

The sample holds one count of this clone. J is TRBJ2-7 and V is TRBV4-2, with TRBD2 matching over 12 bases. Germline assignment: CDR1 LGHNA and CDR2 YNFKEQ. V dropped 3 bases and J dropped 1; count of bases not matched to a gene: 10. This CDR3 has 18 residues. The CDR3 protein is CASSQAVPSGGDSYEQYF. The CDR3 nucleotides read TGTGCCAGCAGCCAGGCCGTACCTAGCGGGGGGGATTCCTACGAGCAGTACTTC.

The chain is built from TRBV29-1 and TRBJ2-2; D is possibly TRBD1 (5 bases). Germline assignment: CDR1 SQVTM and CDR2 ANQGSEA. The CDR3 has 12 amino acids. Trimming took off 4 bases at V and 8 bases at J, with 11 bases between the two ends. The CDR3 DNA sequence: TGCAGCGTTGCTACAGGTCCAGGGGAGCTGTTTTTT. This gives the protein CSVATGPGELFF.

This sequence joins TRBV28 and TRBJ1-2; no definite D call. The CDR3 has 16 residues. The V end was cut by 10 bases, the J end by 6 bases, with 27 bases between. CDR1 and CDR2 (germline): MDHEN, SYDVKM. Here the CDR3 reads CATKQRRTLLVDGYTF. The DNA for the CDR3 is TGTGCCACCAAACAGCGTAGGACCCTGCTAGTAGATGGCTACACCTTC.

The CDR3 DNA reads as TGCGCCAGCAGCCTAGGACCTAGCCGAGGTGGAGGCCAAGAGACCCAGTACTTC. Its protein product is CASSLGPSRGGGQETQYF. This chain uses TRBV5-1 with TRBJ2-5; D might be TRBD2 (5 bases). Germline-derived CDR1 and CDR2 are SGHRS and YFSETQ. This CDR3 comprises 18 residues. Trimming shortened V by 4 bases and J by 1 base, and 23 bases separated the two germline ends.

The V and J genes are TRBV6-4 and TRBJ2-3, with no clear D. Trimming stripped 0 bases from V and 10 bases from J, with 11 bases between. Germline lookup yields CDR1 MRHNA and CDR2 SNTAGT. The CDR3 is made up of 13 amino acids. The CDR3 DNA reads TGTGCCAGCAGTGACTCTCGGTCTTCTCCGCAGTATTTT. It translates to CASSDSRSSPQYF.

This clone was counted at least ten times. This chain connects TRBV7-9 to TRBJ2-5; the match to TRBD1 covers 11 bases. Germline V gives CDR1 SEHNR, CDR2 FQNEAQ (reference sequence). This CDR3 is built from 12 residues. V was pared by 6 bases and J by 9 bases, with 3 bases of the junction left unmatched. The CDR3 here is CASRSGQGAQYF. CDR3 bases: TGTGCCAGCAGATCGGGACAGGGGGCCCAGTACTTC.

The chain joins TRBV2 to TRBJ2-3, with D perhaps being TRBD1 or TRBD2 (6 bases each). This CDR3 contains 16 residues. Between the trimmed V and J ends, which lost 7 bases and 2 bases, there was a span of 19 bases. In germline, CDR1 is SNHLY, CDR2 FYNNEI. The CDR3 DNA is TGTGCCAGCAACCCAAGGGGGACTGGGACCACAGATACGCAGTATTTT. It is translated as CASNPRGTGTTDTQYF.

The chain uses TRBV5-1 and TRBJ2-5, with 11 bases matching TRBD2. There are 15 residues in the CDR3. V shed 4 bases, J shed 2 bases, and the junction held 4 bases outside the gene matches. The germline CDR1 and CDR2 sequences are SGHRS and YFSETQ. CDR3 in amino acids: CASSVLAGVQETQYF. CDR3 sequence (DNA): TGCGCCAGCAGCGTACTAGCGGGGGTACAAGAGACCCAGTACTTC.

The genes are TRBV7-7 and TRBJ2-1; TRBD1 is a possible D gene (6 bases). CDR3 length: 15 amino acids. V lost 2 bases, J lost 4 bases, and 12 bases lay in between. Looked up from germline, CDR1 is SSHAT and CDR2 is FNYEAQ (reference sequence). The chain's CDR3 is CASSLNPDSYNEQFF. CDR3 DNA sequence: TGTGCCAGCAGCTTAAACCCGGACAGTTACAATGAGCAGTTCTTC.

V and J are TRBV28 and TRBJ2-7, with D perhaps being TRBD1 or TRBD2 (5 bases each). The CDR3 covers 12 residues. Germline values: CDR1 MDHEN, CDR2 SYDVKM. With 3 bases removed from V and 4 bases from J, the gap between germline ends came to 7 bases. The DNA for the CDR3 is TGTGCCAGCAGTTTGGGACGTTACGAGCAGTACTTC. Translating it yields CASSLGRYEQYF.

The rearrangement joins TRBV30 to TRBJ1-6; D might be TRBD1 (5 bases). Germline values: CDR1 GTSNPN, CDR2 SVGIG (reference sequence). This CDR3 has 12 amino acids. V lost 2 bases and J lost 13, with 12 bases in between. The CDR3 is CAWSFDRDPLHF. In DNA, the CDR3 is TGTGCCTGGAGTTTCGACCGGGACCCCCTCCACTTT.

Concerning this clone itself: In the same sample, other DNA sequences code for this CDR3. V gene TRBV9 combines with J gene TRBJ2-7, with D tentatively TRBD1 or TRBD2 (5 bases each). V shed 0 bases and J shed 0 bases, with 7 bases lying between them. CDR1 and CDR2 from the germline V gene are SGDLS and YYNGEE. This CDR3 is built from 14 residues. The chain's CDR3 is CASSVGGSSYEQYF. CDR3 DNA sequence: TGTGCCAGCAGCGTAGGGGGGTCCTCCTACGAGCAGTACTTC.

The V gene is TRBV2, the J gene TRBJ2-2; 9 nucleotides line up with TRBD2. This CDR3 spans 17 amino acids. The germline V gene encodes CDR1 SNHLY and CDR2 FYNNEI. V trimming: 6 bases; J trimming: 1 base; junction bases outside the gene matches: 9. The DNA for the CDR3 is TGTGCCAGCAGCATCCTGGCGGGAGGGCGGAACACCGGGGAGCTGTTTTTT. It translates to CASSILAGGRNTGELFF.

The chain uses TRBV5-4 and TRBJ2-7, with 8 bases that match TRBD1. The length of the CDR3 is 13 residues. Germline assignment: CDR1 SGHNT and CDR2 YYREEE (reference sequence). After removal of 2 bases from V and 4 bases from J, the junction contained 2 bases not matched to a gene. CDR3 in DNA: TGTGCCAGCAGCTTAGACAGGGGATACGAGCAGTACTTC. It is translated as CASSLDRGYEQYF.

This clone has only one observation. The CDR3 protein is CASSLADTGANYGYTF. CDR3 in DNA: TGTGCCAGCAGCTTAGCCGACACAGGGGCGAACTATGGCTACACCTTC. The chain couples TRBV7-9 to TRBJ1-2; 7 positions match TRBD1. From germline, CDR1 is SEHNR and CDR2 FQNEAQ (reference sequence). The length of the CDR3 is 16 residues. Trimming cost V 0 bases and J 2 bases; bases outside gene matches: 6.

This rearrangement joins TRBV7-8 to TRBJ1-6; D gene ambiguous. This CDR3 region has 15 residues. V was pared by 1 base and J by 6 bases, with 10 bases between. Looked up from germline, CDR1 is SGHVS and CDR2 is FQNEAQ. The CDR3 loop reads CASSLDPDFNSPLHF. CDR3 DNA: TGTGCCAGCAGCTTAGACCCAGATTTTAATTCACCCCTCCACTTT.

This chain connects TRBV19 to TRBJ2-5, with a weak D call TRBD2 (6 bases). CDR1 LNHDA and CDR2 SQIVND come from the germline V gene (reference sequence). With 5 bases removed from V and 5 bases from J, the gap between germline ends came to 21 bases. The CDR3 has 16 residues. Here the CDR3 reads CASSASGSRGGETQYF. The CDR3 nucleotides are TGTGCCAGTAGTGCATCCGGGAGCCGTGGAGGGGAGACCCAGTACTTC.

The rearrangement joins TRBV19 to TRBJ1-2, with 7 bases that match TRBD1. This CDR3 comprises 13 residues. The germline CDR1 and CDR2 sequences are LNHDA and SQIVND (reference sequence). Trimming removed 5 bases from V and 4 bases from J; junction bases left unmatched: 4. The CDR3 is CASSPGQAYGYTF. The CDR3 coding sequence is TGTGCCAGTAGTCCCGGACAGGCCTATGGCTACACCTTC.

The chain uses TRBV4-3 and TRBJ1-3, with D perhaps TRBD1 (6 bases). The ends were cut back, 0 bases at V and 0 bases at J, with 12 bases in the middle. Germline V gene lookup returns CDR1 LGHNA and CDR2 YSLEER. The CDR3 is made up of 17 amino acids. In DNA, the CDR3 is TGCGCCAGCAGCCAAGATTGGAGGACAGTCTCTGGAAACACCATATATTTT. Its translation is CASSQDWRTVSGNTIYF.

This chain connects TRBV6-5 to TRBJ2-7, with TRBD2 identical over 9 bases. Germline V gene sequence: CDR1 MNHEY, CDR2 SVGAGI. The CDR3 runs to 12 residues. The V and J ends lost 8 bases and 9 bases, in that order; junction bases with no gene match: 8. CDR3 DNA: TGTGCCAGCGCGCGGGGGGGCTCAGGGCAGTACTTC. Translating it yields CASARGGSGQYF.

The chain employs TRBV30 and TRBJ1-2; perhaps TRBD1 as D (5 bases). V lost 5 bases and J lost 7, with 23 bases in between. The CDR3 loop spans 15 amino acids. Per the germline V gene, CDR1 is GTSNPN and CDR2 is SVGIG (reference sequence). The CDR3 sequence: CAWDLEGILSGGYTF. For the CDR3, the DNA is TGTGCCTGGGACCTCGAGGGGATTCTTAGTGGTGGCTACACCTTC.